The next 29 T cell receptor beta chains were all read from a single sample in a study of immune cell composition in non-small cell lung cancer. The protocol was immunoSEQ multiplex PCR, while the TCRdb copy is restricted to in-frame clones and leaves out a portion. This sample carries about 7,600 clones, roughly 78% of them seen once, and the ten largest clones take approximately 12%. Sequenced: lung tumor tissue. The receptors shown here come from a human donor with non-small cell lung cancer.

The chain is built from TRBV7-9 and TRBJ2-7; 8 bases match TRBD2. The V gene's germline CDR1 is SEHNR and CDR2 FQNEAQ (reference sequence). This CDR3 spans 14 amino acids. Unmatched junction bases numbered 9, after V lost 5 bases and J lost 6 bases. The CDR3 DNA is TGTGCCAGCAGCGTCGGACTAGCTACATCCGAGCAGTACTTC. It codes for CASSVGLATSEQYF.

Here the CDR3 DNA reads TGTGCCAGCAGCTTTCGGGACAGGGGAGGAGGCAATCAGCCCCAGCATTTT. Protein sequence: CASSFRDRGGGNQPQHF. V is TRBV5-5 and J is TRBJ1-5, with 10 positions matching TRBD1. The CDR3 length is 17 residues. The V segment lost 2 bases and the J segment 2 bases; nucleotides outside the gene matches: 7. Germline V gene data show CDR1 as SGHKS and CDR2 as YYEKEE (reference sequence). Filled out from reference TRBV5-5 and TRBJ1-5, the complete variable domain reads DAGVTQSPTHLIKTRGQQVTLRCSPISGHKSVSWYQQVLGQGPQFIFQYYEKEERGRGNFPDRFSARQFPNYSSELNVNALLLGDSALYLCASSFRDRGGGNQPQHFGDGTRLSIL.

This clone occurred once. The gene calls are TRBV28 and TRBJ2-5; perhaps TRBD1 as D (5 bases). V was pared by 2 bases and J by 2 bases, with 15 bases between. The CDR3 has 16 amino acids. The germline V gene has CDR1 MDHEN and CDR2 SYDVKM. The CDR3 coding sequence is TGTGCCAGCAGTTTAGCGGCTGGCCGGACACAAGAGACCCAGTACTTC. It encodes CASSLAAGRTQETQYF.

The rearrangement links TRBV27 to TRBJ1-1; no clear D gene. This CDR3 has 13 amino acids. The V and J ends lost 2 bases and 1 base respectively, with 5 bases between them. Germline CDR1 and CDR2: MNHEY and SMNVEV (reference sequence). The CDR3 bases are TGTGCCAGCAGTTTAGGGAGGAACACTGAAGCTTTCTTT. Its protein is CASSLGRNTEAFF.

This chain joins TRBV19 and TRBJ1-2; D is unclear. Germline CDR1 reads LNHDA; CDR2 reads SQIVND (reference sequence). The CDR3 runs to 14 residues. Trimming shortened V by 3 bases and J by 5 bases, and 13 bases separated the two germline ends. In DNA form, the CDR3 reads TGTGCCAGTAGTATCTTGGAGACTGGTTATGGCTACACCTTC. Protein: CASSILETGYGYTF. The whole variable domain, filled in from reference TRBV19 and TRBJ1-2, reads DGGITQSPKYLFRKEGQNVTLSCEQNLNHDAMYWYRQDPGQGLRLIYYSQIVNDFQKGDIAEGYSVSREKKESFPLTVTSAQKNPTAFYLCASSILETGYGYTFGSGTRLTVV.

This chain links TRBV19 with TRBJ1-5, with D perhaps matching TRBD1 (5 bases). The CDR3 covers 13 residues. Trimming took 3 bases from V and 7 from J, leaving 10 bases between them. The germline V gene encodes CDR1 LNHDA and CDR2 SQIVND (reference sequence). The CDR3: CASSMGVFQPQHF. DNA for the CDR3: TGTGCCAGTAGTATGGGGGTTTTCCAGCCCCAGCATTTT.

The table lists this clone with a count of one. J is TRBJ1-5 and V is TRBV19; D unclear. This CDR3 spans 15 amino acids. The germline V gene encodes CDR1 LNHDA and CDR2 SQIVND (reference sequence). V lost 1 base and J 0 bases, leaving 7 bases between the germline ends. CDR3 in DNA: TGTGCCAGTAGTATAGGACCTTTTAGCAATCAGCCCCAGCATTTT. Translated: CASSIGPFSNQPQHF.

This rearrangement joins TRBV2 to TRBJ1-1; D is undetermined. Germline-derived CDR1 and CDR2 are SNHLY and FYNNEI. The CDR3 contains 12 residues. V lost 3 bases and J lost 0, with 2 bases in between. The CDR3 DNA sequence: TGTGCCAGCAGTGAGATGAACACTGAAGCTTTCTTT. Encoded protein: CASSEMNTEAFF.

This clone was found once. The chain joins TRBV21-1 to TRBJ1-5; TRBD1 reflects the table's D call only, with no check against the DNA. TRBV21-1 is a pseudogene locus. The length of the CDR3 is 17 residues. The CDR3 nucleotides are TGTGCCAGCAGCGAGATGGGACAGGGAATGTGTAATCAGCCCCAGCATTTT. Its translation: CASSEMGQGMCNQPQHF.

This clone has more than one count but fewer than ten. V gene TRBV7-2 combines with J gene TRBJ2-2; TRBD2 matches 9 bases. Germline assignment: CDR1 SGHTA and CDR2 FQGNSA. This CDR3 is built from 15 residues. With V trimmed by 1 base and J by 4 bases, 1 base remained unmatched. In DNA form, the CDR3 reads TGTGCCAGCAGCTTAGTACTAGCGGGCACCGGGGAGCTGTTTTTT. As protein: CASSLVLAGTGELFF.

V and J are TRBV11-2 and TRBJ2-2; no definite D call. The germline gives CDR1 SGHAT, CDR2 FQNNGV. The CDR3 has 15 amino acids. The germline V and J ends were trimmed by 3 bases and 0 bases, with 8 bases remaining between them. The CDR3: CASSFGHSNTGELFF. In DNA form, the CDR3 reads TGTGCCAGCAGCTTCGGGCATTCGAACACCGGGGAGCTGTTTTTT.

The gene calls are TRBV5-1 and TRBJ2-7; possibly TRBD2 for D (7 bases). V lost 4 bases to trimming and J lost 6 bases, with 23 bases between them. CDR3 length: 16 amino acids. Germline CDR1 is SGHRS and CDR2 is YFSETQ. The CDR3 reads CASSQDLGGGYSEQYF. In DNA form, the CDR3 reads TGCGCCAGCAGCCAAGATTTGGGGGGGGGCTACTCCGAGCAGTACTTC.

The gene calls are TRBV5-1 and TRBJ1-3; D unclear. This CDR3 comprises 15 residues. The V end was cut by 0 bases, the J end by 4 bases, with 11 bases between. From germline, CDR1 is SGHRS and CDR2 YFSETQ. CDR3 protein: CASSLAGSEGNTIYF. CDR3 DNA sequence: TGCGCCAGCAGCTTGGCGGGGTCCGAGGGAAACACCATATATTTT.

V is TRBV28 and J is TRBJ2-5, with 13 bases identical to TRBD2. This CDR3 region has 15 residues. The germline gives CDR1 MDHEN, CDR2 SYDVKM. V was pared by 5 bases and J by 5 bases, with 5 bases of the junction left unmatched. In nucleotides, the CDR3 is TGTGCCAGCAGTCCCGGACTAGCGGGGGTGGAGACCCAGTACTTC. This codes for CASSPGLAGVETQYF.

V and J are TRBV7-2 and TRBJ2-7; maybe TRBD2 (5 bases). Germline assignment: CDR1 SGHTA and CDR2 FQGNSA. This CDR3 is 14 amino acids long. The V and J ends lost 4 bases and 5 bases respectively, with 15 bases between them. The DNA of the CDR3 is TGTGCCAGCAGCTCTACGGGTCCGGGAAACGAGCAGTACTTC. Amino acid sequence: CASSSTGPGNEQYF.

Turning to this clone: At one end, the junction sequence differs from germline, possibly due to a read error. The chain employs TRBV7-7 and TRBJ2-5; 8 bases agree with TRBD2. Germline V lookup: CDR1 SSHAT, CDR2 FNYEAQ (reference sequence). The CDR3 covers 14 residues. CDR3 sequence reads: CASSLAGQEETQYF. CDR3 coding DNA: TGTGCTAGCAGCTTAGCGGGGCAAGAAGAGACCCAGTACTTC.

CDR3 protein: CASTLGRGSSNQPQHF. For the CDR3, the DNA is TGTGCCAGCACCCTCGGAAGGGGAAGTAGCAATCAGCCCCAGCATTTT. This chain links TRBV28 with TRBJ1-5, with a weak D call TRBD1 (5 bases). Deletions cut 7 bases from V and 0 bases from J, with 16 bases between. Looked up from germline, CDR1 is MDHEN and CDR2 is SYDVKM. The CDR3 sequence is 16 residues long.

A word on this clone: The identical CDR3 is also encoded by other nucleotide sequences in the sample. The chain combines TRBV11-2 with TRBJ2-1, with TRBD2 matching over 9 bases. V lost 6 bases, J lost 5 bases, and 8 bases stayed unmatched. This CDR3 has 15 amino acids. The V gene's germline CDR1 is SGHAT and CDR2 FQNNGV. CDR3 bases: TGTGCCAGCAGTCTTAGCGGGGGACCTAACAATGAGCAGTTCTTC. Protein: CASSLSGGPNNEQFF.

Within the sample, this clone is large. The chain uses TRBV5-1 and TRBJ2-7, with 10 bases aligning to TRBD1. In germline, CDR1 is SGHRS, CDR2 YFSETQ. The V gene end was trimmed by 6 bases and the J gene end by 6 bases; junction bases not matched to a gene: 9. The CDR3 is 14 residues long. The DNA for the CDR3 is TGCGCCAGCACGGGGGCGACAGGGGGCATCGAGCAGTACTTC. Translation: CASTGATGGIEQYF.

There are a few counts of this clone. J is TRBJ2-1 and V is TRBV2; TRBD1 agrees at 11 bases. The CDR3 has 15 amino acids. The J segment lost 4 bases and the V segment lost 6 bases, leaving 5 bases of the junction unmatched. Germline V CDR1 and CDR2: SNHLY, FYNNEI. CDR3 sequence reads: CASSLGQGDYNEQFF. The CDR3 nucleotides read TGTGCCAGCAGCCTGGGACAGGGGGATTACAATGAGCAGTTCTTC.

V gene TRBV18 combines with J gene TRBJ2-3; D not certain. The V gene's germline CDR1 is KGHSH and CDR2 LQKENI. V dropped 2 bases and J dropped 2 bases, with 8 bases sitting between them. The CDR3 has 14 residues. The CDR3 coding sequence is TGTGCCAGCTCACCAACCAGTTTCACAGATACGCAGTATTTT. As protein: CASSPTSFTDTQYF.

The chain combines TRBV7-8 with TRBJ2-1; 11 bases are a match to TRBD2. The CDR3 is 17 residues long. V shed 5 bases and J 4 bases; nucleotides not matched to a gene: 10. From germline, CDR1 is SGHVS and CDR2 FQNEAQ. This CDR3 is CASSTSSGGLTYNEQFF. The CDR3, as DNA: TGTGCCAGCAGCACATCTAGCGGGGGGCTTACATACAATGAGCAGTTCTTC. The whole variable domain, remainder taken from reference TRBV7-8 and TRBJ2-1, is GAGVSQSPRYKVAKRGQDVALRCDPISGHVSLFWYQQALGQGPEFLTYFQNEAQLDKSGLPSDRFFAERPEGSVSTLKIQRTQQEDSAVYLCASSTSSGGLTYNEQFFGPGTRLTVL.

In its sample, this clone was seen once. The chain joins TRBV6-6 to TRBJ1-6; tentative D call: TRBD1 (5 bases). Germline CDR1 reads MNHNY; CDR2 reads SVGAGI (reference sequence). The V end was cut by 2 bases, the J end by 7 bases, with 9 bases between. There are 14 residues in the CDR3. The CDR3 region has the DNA TGTGCCAGCAGTTACGGGGACCTCAATTCACCCCTCCACTTT. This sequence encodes CASSYGDLNSPLHF.

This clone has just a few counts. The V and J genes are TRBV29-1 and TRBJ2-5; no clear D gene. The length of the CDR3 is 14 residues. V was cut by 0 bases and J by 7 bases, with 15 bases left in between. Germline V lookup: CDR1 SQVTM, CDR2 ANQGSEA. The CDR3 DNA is TGCAGCGTTGAAGATAGAATAGGCCGCCGGACCCAGTACTTC. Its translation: CSVEDRIGRRTQYF.

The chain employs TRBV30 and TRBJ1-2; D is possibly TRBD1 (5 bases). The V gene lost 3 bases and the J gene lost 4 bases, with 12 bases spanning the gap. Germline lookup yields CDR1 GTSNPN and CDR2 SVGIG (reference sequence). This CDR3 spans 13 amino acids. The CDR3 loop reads CAWSADSSYGYTF. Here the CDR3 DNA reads TGTGCCTGGAGCGCAGACAGCAGCTATGGCTACACCTTC.

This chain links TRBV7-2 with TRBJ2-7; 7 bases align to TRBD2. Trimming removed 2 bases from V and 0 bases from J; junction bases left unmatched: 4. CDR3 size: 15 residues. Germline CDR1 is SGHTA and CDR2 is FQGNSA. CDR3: CASSLPTSRSYEQYF. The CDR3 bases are TGTGCCAGCAGCTTACCGACTAGCCGCTCCTACGAGCAGTACTTC.

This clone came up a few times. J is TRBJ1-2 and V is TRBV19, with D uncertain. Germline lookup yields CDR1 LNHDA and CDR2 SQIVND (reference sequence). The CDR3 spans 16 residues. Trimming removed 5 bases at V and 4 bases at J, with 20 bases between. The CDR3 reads CASSDRRLKDIYGYTF. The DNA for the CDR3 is TGTGCCAGTAGTGATCGGAGGCTTAAGGATATCTATGGCTACACCTTC.

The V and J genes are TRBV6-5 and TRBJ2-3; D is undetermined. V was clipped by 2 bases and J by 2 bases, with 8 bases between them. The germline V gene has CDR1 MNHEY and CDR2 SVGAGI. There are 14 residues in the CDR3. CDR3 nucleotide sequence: TGTGCCAGCAGTTACACTACCACCACAGATACGCAGTATTTT. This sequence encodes CASSYTTTTDTQYF.

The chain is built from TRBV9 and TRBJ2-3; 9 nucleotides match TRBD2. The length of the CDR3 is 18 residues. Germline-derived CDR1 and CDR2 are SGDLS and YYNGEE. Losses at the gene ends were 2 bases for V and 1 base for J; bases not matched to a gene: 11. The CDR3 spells CASSVRRGGGGGTDTQYF. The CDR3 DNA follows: TGTGCCAGCAGCGTCCGGCGGGGGGGAGGGGGTGGCACAGATACGCAGTATTTT.